This TCR beta chain was retrieved from a study of cytomegalovirus exposure and HLA in healthy donors. Study-level results: Investigators reported 150 to 200 TCR beta chains as tied to cytomegalovirus.

Primers: 60 Vbeta forward and 13 Jbeta reverse. Method: immunoSEQ multiplex PCR; TCRdb's copy keeps in-frame clones and lacks some. The table lists approximately 110,000 clones, 74% of them singletons. Of note for this clone: Its antigen is undetermined.

The V end lost 2 bases, the J end lost 6 bases, and 16 bases lay between the germline ends. In germline, CDR1 is MNHNS, CDR2 SASEGT. The CDR3 is 16 residues long. This sequence joins TRBV6-1 and TRBJ2-2; no clear D. Sequenced input: PBMCs. This clonotype was obtained from a man in his fifties or sixties in good health and CMV-seropositive. This CDR3 is CASSERKSWAAGELFF. CDR3 DNA: TGTGCCAGCAGTGAACGGAAAAGTTGGGCAGCCGGGGAGCTGTTTTTT.